This TCR beta chain was documented in a study of blood T cell repertoires in COVID-19. Study-wide background: Samples representing acute and convalescent COVID-19 were sourced from the United States, Italy and Spain. Sources were T cells, B-cell-depleted T cells, or PBMCs; the material itself was cDNA or gDNA.

The germline V gene encodes CDR1 LNHDA and CDR2 SQIVND (reference sequence). Trimming left V 3 bases short and J 3 bases short, with 15 bases between. The CDR3 contains 15 residues. Original handling: Amplifying reference gene primers gave estimates of nucleated cell counts. Clones were sequenced by immunoSEQ multiplex PCR, and TCRdb holds only the in-frame ones, with some missing. V, J and clone size reflect that table, while D and trimming were determined from the DNA. Of about 100,000 clones listed, over 75% are singletons. This clone was recorded only once. Sequenced material: peripheral blood. The J gene is TRBJ2-7, the V gene TRBV19; D perhaps matches TRBD1 (6 bases). This TCR was recovered from a man aged 65-85 years with active or convalescent COVID-19. In DNA, the CDR3 is TGTGCCAGTAGTATCCGCCTCGACAGGCTCTACGAGCAGTACTTC. Translation gives CASSIRLDRLYEQYF.